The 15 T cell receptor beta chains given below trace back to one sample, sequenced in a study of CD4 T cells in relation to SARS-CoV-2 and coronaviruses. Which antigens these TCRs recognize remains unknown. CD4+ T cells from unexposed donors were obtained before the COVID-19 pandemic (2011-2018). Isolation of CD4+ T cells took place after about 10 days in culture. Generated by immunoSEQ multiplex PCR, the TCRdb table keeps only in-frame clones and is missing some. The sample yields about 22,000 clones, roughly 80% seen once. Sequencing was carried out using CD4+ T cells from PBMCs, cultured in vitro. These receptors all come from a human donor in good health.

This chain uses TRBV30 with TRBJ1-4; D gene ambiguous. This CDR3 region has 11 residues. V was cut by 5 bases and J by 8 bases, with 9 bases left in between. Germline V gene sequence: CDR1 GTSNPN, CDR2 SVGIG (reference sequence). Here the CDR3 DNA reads TGTGCCTGGGCGGCGCGGGAAAAACTGTTTTTT. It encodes CAWAAREKLFF.

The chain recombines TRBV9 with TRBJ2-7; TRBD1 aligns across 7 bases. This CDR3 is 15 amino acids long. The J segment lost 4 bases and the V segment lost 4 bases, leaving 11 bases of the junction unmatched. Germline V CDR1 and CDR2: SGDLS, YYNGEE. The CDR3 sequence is CASSPSAWTGYEQYF. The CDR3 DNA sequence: TGTGCCAGCAGCCCCAGCGCCTGGACAGGTTACGAGCAGTACTTC.

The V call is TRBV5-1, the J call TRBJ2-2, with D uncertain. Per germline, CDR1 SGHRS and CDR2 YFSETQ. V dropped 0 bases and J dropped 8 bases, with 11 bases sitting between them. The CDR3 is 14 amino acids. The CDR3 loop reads CASSLAADGGELFF. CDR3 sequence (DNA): TGCGCCAGCAGCTTGGCGGCGGATGGAGGGGAGCTGTTTTTT.

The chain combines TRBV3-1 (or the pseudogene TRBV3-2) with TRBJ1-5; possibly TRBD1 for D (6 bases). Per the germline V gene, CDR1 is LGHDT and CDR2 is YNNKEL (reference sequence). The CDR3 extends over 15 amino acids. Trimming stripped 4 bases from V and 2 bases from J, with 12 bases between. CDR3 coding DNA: TGTGCCAGCAGCCCATTACAGGGTGGCAATCAGCCCCAGCATTTT. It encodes CASSPLQGGNQPQHF.

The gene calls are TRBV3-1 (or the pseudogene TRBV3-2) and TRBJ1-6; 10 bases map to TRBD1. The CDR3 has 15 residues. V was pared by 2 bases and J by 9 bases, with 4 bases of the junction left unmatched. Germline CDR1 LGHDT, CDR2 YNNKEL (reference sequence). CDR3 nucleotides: TGTGCCAGCAGCCAACGACAGGGGGCAAGTTCACCCCTCCACTTT. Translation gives CASSQRQGASSPLHF.

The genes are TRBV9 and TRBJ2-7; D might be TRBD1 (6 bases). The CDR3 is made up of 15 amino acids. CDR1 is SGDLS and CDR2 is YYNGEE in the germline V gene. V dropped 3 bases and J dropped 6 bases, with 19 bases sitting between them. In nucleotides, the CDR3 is TGTGCCAGCAGCGACTCCCGGGACACCAGCCCCGAGCAGTACTTC. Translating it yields CASSDSRDTSPEQYF.

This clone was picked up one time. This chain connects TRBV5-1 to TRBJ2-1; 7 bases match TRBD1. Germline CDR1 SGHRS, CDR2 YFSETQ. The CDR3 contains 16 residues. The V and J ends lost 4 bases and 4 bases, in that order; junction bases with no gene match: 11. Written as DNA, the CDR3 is TGCGCCAGCAGCGCATCCGGGACAGCCTTTTACAATGAGCAGTTCTTC. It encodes CASSASGTAFYNEQFF. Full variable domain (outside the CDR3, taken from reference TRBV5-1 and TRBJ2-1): KAGVTQTPRYLIKTRGQQVTLSCSPISGHRSVSWYQQTPGQGLQFLFEYFSETQRNKGNFPGRFSGRQFSNSRSEMNVSTLELGDSALYLCASSASGTAFYNEQFFGPGTRLTVL.

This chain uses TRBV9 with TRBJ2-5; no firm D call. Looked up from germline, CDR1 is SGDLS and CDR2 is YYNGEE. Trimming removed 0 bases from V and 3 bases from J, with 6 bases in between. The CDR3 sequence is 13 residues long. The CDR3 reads CASSVGAKETQYF. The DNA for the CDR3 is TGTGCCAGCAGCGTAGGTGCTAAAGAGACCCAGTACTTC.

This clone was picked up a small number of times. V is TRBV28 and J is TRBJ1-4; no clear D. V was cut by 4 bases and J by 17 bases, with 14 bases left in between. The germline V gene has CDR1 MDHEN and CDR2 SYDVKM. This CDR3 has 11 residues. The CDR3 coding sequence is TGTGCCAGCAGTTCATTAGATCAGGCCTTTTTT. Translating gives CASSSLDQAFF.

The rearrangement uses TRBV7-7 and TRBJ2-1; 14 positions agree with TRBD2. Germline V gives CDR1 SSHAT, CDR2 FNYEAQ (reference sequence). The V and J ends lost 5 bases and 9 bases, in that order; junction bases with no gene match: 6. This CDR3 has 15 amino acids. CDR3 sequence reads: CASSRGLAGAREQFF. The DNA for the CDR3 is TGTGCCAGCAGCCGGGGACTAGCGGGAGCGCGTGAGCAGTTCTTC. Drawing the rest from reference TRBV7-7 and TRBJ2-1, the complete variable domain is GAGVSQSPRYKVTKRGQDVTLRCDPISSHATLYWYQQALGQGPEFLTYFNYEAQPDKSGLPSDRFSAERPEGSISTLTIQRTEQRDSAMYRCASSRGLAGAREQFFGPGTRLTVL.

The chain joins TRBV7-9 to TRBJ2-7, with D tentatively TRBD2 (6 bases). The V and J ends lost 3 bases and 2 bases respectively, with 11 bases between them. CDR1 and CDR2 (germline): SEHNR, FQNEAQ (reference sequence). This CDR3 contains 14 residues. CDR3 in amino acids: CASSLLGRAYEQYF. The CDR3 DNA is TGTGCCAGCAGCTTGCTCGGGAGAGCCTACGAGCAGTACTTC.

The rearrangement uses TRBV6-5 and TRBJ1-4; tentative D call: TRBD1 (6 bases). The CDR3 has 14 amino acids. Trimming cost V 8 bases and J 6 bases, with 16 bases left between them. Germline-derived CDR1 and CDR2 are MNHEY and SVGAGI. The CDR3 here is CASRRGGDDEKLFF. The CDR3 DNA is TGTGCCAGCCGACGGGGGGGCGATGATGAAAAACTGTTTTTT.

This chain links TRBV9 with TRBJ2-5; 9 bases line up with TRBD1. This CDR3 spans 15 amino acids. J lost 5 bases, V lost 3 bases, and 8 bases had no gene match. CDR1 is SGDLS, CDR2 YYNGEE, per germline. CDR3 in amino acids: CASSATGGSGETQYF. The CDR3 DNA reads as TGTGCCAGCAGCGCTACAGGGGGCAGCGGGGAGACCCAGTACTTC.

The CDR3 region has the DNA TGTGCCAGCTCTCGAGACCGGGACAGCTCCTACAATGAGCAGTTCTTC. Residues: CASSRDRDSSYNEQFF. The V and J genes are TRBV18 and TRBJ2-1; 7 bases are a match to TRBD1. The CDR3 spans 16 residues. V shed 6 bases and J 0 bases; nucleotides not matched to a gene: 8. The germline CDR1 and CDR2 sequences are KGHSH and LQKENI.

CDR3 in DNA: TGTGCCACCAGCAGAGCCCCGGGGGACAGGGGACCAATGAACACTGAAGCTTTCTTT. This gives the protein CATSRAPGDRGPMNTEAFF. The gene calls are TRBV15 and TRBJ1-1, with 10 bases identical to TRBD1. Germline V gene sequence: CDR1 LNHNV, CDR2 YYDKDF (reference sequence). The V gene end was trimmed by 1 base and the J gene end by 0 bases; junction bases not matched to a gene: 11. CDR3 length equals 19 residues. The variable domain in full, completed from reference TRBV15 and TRBJ1-1, reads DAMVIQNPRYQVTQFGKPVTLSCSQTLNHNVMYWYQQKSSQAPKLLFHYYDKDFNNEADTPDNFQSRRPNTSFCFLDIRSPGLGDTAMYLCATSRAPGDRGPMNTEAFFGQGTRLTVV.